One and the same sample provided the 5 T cell receptor beta chains below, sequenced in a study of spatial heterogeneity in lung cancer. TCRdb recomputed calls from the 5' RACE reads with MiXCR, one row per CDR3 protein. Found here are more than 25,000 distinct CDR3 sequences, around 7.5% of them singletons; the top ten hold around 25%. Described time point: sample taken at primary tumor resection. Broader study findings: Counts of expanded alpha and beta TCRs within tumors tracked the tumor nonsynonymous mutation count.

These receptors are not linked to any known antigen. Sequenced material: lung tumor tissue, taken at surgery. The source of these receptors is a male donor with early-stage non-small cell lung cancer.

The rearrangement uses TRBV5-1 and TRBJ1-2; D gene unclear. With 5 bases removed from V and 4 bases from J, the gap between germline ends came to 18 bases. The CDR3 consists of 15 residues. CDR1 is SGHRS and CDR2 is YFSETQ in the germline V gene. Here the CDR3 DNA reads TGCGCCAGCAGACAAATCGGCGGGGATGGCTATGGCTACACCTTC. It codes for CASRQIGGDGYGYTF. The full variable domain, completed using reference TRBV5-1 and TRBJ1-2, is KAGVTQTPRYLIKTRGQQVTLSCSPISGHRSVSWYQQTPGQGLQFLFEYFSETQRNKGNFPGRFSGRQFSNSRSEMNVSTLELGDSALYLCASRQIGGDGYGYTFGSGTRLTVV.

This clonotype was recorded many times. The chain's CDR3 is CASSRRSGLGYGYTF. The CDR3 nucleotides are TGTGCCAGTAGTCGCCGTTCAGGGTTGGGCTATGGCTACACCTTC. The chain has TRBV19 and TRBJ1-2, with D tentatively TRBD1 (5 bases). Germline V CDR1 and CDR2: LNHDA, SQIVND (reference sequence). The CDR3 spans 15 residues. The V end lost 5 bases, the J end lost 4 bases, and 17 bases lay between the germline ends.

Many counts were recorded for this clonotype. CDR3 in amino acids: CSVRWGAVEQYF. The CDR3 bases are TGCAGCGTGCGATGGGGGGCTGTTGAGCAGTACTTC. J is TRBJ2-7 and V is TRBV29-1, with D perhaps assigned TRBD1 or TRBD2 (6 bases each). The V end lost 6 bases, the J end lost 7 bases, and 16 bases lay between the germline ends. CDR3 length equals 12 residues. The germline V gene has CDR1 SQVTM and CDR2 ANQGSEA.

This clonotype was detected ten times or more. CDR3: CASSVRGEQYF. CDR3 nucleotides: TGTGCCAGCAGTGTAAGGGGCGAGCAGTACTTC. The chain is built from TRBV28 and TRBJ2-7; possible D gene TRBD1, 5 bases. The CDR3 runs 11 residues. Deletions cut 5 bases from V and 6 bases from J, with 8 bases between. Germline V CDR1 and CDR2: MDHEN, SYDVKM.

The V gene is TRBV7-2, the J gene TRBJ2-2; 10 bases match TRBD1. The CDR3 runs to 15 residues. Germline values: CDR1 SGHTA, CDR2 FQGNSA. V lost 4 bases and J lost 4; bases outside the gene matches: 3. CDR3 residues: CASSSRTGGTGELFF. The CDR3 DNA sequence: TGTGCCAGCAGCTCGAGGACAGGGGGCACCGGGGAGCTGTTTTTT.